This is a list of T cell receptor beta chains from one sample in a study of blood T cell repertoires in COVID-19. Some clones are missing from TCRdb's copy, which holds only in-frame ones; the method was immunoSEQ multiplex PCR. The sample has 230,000 or so clones, approximately 81% seen once. Sequencing input: peripheral blood. The source of these receptors is a man aged 25-45 years with active or convalescent COVID-19. CDR3s include the opening cysteine and the closing phenylalanine or tryptophan. D genes are given only for firm matches. The listing skips clone size in some rows; elsewhere it reads once, few, many or a size class.

j_call: TRBJ2-2; v_call: TRBV7-9; clone_size: NA; d_call: NA; cdr3_nt: TGTGCCAGCAGCTTACGCAGCGGCAACACCGGGGAGCTGTTTTTT; cdr3_aa: CASSLRSGNTGELFF
j_call: TRBJ2-1; v_call: TRBV6-6; clone_size: NA; d_call: NA; cdr3_nt: TGTGCCAGCAGTTACTCTGCCACAAGGGGTACGGGTGAGCAGTTCTTC; cdr3_aa: CASSYSATRGTGEQFF
j_call: TRBJ2-1; v_call: TRBV12-3/TRBV12-4; clone_size: NA; d_call: TRBD2; cdr3_nt: TGTGCCAGTAGAACTAGCGGGATCCGAGGGCAGTTCTTC; cdr3_aa: CASRTSGIRGQFF
j_call: TRBJ2-5; v_call: TRBV7-2; clone_size: once; d_call: TRBD1; cdr3_nt: TGTGCCAGCAGCTCCGGGACAGTTGTTATGGAGACCCAGTACTTC; cdr3_aa: CASSSGTVVMETQYF
j_call: TRBJ1-1; v_call: TRBV19; clone_size: NA; d_call: NA; cdr3_nt: TGTGCCAGTAGTATCAAGGCGGACACTGAAGCTTTCTTT; cdr3_aa: CASSIKADTEAFF
j_call: TRBJ2-5; v_call: TRBV7-2; clone_size: NA; d_call: NA; cdr3_nt: TGTGCCAGCAGCTCCTACAGGGATCAAGAGACCCAGTACTTC; cdr3_aa: CASSSYRDQETQYF
j_call: TRBJ1-1; v_call: TRBV6-2/TRBV6-3; clone_size: NA; d_call: NA; cdr3_nt: TGTGCCAGCAGTTACTGGGAGCGGACTGAAGCTTTCTTT; cdr3_aa: CASSYWERTEAFF
j_call: TRBJ1-1; v_call: TRBV4-3; clone_size: NA; d_call: NA; cdr3_nt: TGCGCCAGCAGCCAGGAGGCGGAATTTGAAGCTTTCTTT; cdr3_aa: CASSQEAEFEAFF
j_call: TRBJ2-7; v_call: TRBV4-1; clone_size: NA; d_call: TRBD1; cdr3_nt: TGCGCCAGCAGCCAAGCCTCGGGACAGGGGATCGGCTCCTACGAGCAGTACTTC; cdr3_aa: CASSQASGQGIGSYEQYF
j_call: TRBJ2-3; v_call: TRBV27; clone_size: NA; d_call: NA; cdr3_nt: TGTGCCAGCACTGGGGGGAGCACAGATACGCAGTATTTT; cdr3_aa: CASTGGSTDTQYF
j_call: TRBJ2-6; v_call: TRBV6-4; clone_size: NA; d_call: NA; cdr3_nt: TGTGCCAGCAGTGACCTCCCCTCCAGGGGCCCCGAGAGCTCTGGGGCCAACGTCCTGACTTTC; cdr3_aa: CASSDLPSRGPESSGANVLTF
j_call: TRBJ2-3; v_call: TRBV19; clone_size: NA; d_call: TRBD2; cdr3_nt: TGTGCCAGTAGCGGGCTAGCGGGGGGTGTGTTGTATTTT; cdr3_aa: CASSGLAGGVLYF
j_call: TRBJ1-2; v_call: TRBV5-4; clone_size: NA; d_call: TRBD1; cdr3_nt: TGTGCCAGCAGCTCTACAGGGGATGGCTACACCTTC; cdr3_aa: CASSSTGDGYTF
j_call: TRBJ1-5; v_call: TRBV10-3; clone_size: NA; d_call: TRBD1; cdr3_nt: TGTGCCATCAGCACAGGGGATCAGCCCCAGCATTTT; cdr3_aa: CAISTGDQPQHF
j_call: TRBJ2-6; v_call: TRBV27; clone_size: NA; d_call: TRBD1; cdr3_nt: TGTGCCAGCAGAAGCAGGGGACAGGCTTCCTCTGGGGCCAACGTCCTGACTTTC; cdr3_aa: CASRSRGQASSGANVLTF
j_call: TRBJ1-2; v_call: TRBV27; clone_size: NA; d_call: TRBD1; cdr3_nt: TGTGCCAGCAGTTTCGGGACAGGGGGTGGCTACACCTTC; cdr3_aa: CASSFGTGGGYTF
j_call: TRBJ1-1; v_call: TRBV11-2; clone_size: NA; d_call: TRBD1; cdr3_nt: TGTGCCAGCAGGAGGACAGGGGGGAATGAAGCTTTCTTT; cdr3_aa: CASRRTGGNEAFF
j_call: TRBJ2-5; v_call: TRBV6-5; clone_size: NA; d_call: TRBD2; cdr3_nt: TGTGCCAGCAATCAGAGAGCGGGGGCGACCCAGTACTTC; cdr3_aa: CASNQRAGATQYF
j_call: TRBJ2-1; v_call: TRBV5-1; clone_size: NA; d_call: NA; cdr3_nt: TGCGCCAGCAGCTTGGGATGGCAGGGTCTCAGTGAGCAGTTCTTC; cdr3_aa: CASSLGWQGLSEQFF
j_call: TRBJ2-2; v_call: TRBV6-2/TRBV6-3; clone_size: NA; d_call: TRBD2; cdr3_nt: TGTGCCAGCAGTCGAACCCTAGCGGGAGATGTGGAGCTGTTTTTT; cdr3_aa: CASSRTLAGDVELFF
j_call: TRBJ2-3; v_call: TRBV5-1; clone_size: once; d_call: NA; cdr3_nt: TGCGCCAGCAGCTTAGCAGGGGCAGCTAGCACAGATACGCAGTATTTT; cdr3_aa: CASSLAGAASTDTQYF
j_call: TRBJ2-1; v_call: TRBV6-4; clone_size: NA; d_call: TRBD2; cdr3_nt: TGTGCCAGCAGTGTGGACGGGGGGAATGAGCAGTTCTTC; cdr3_aa: CASSVDGGNEQFF
j_call: TRBJ1-6; v_call: TRBV6-4; clone_size: NA; d_call: NA; cdr3_nt: TGTGCCAGCAGTGACTCGCCAGGATATAATTCACCCCTCCACTTT; cdr3_aa: CASSDSPGYNSPLHF
j_call: TRBJ1-1; v_call: TRBV4-1; clone_size: NA; d_call: TRBD1; cdr3_nt: TGCGCCAGCAGCCAGGGACAGATCACTGAAGCTTTCTTT; cdr3_aa: CASSQGQITEAFF
j_call: TRBJ1-2; v_call: TRBV10-3; clone_size: once; d_call: TRBD1; cdr3_nt: TGTGCCATCAGGACCTCGACAGGGAATGGCTACACCTTC; cdr3_aa: CAIRTSTGNGYTF
j_call: TRBJ1-1; v_call: TRBV19; clone_size: NA; d_call: NA; cdr3_nt: TGTGCCAGTAGCCCGACACCGTCTGAAGCTTTCTTT; cdr3_aa: CASSPTPSEAFF
j_call: TRBJ1-1; v_call: TRBV27; clone_size: NA; d_call: NA; cdr3_nt: TGTGCCAGCAACCCAACAGGTCAGCAGTTTGAAGCTTTCTTT; cdr3_aa: CASNPTGQQFEAFF
j_call: TRBJ2-5; v_call: TRBV7-7; clone_size: NA; d_call: TRBD1; cdr3_nt: TGTGCCAGCAGCCCACAGGGGACCCCTCAAGAGACCCAGTACTTC; cdr3_aa: CASSPQGTPQETQYF
j_call: TRBJ1-5; v_call: TRBV19; clone_size: NA; d_call: TRBD1; cdr3_nt: TGTGCCAGTACCCTGGACAGGGGATATCAGCCCCAGCATTTT; cdr3_aa: CASTLDRGYQPQHF
j_call: TRBJ1-3; v_call: TRBV5-1; clone_size: NA; d_call: NA; cdr3_nt: TGCGCCAGCAGCTTGGAAGGAGGTTCTGGAAACACCATATATTTT; cdr3_aa: CASSLEGGSGNTIYF
j_call: TRBJ1-2; v_call: TRBV4-3; clone_size: NA; d_call: NA; cdr3_nt: TGCGCCAGCAGCCAAGATCGGGGCTATGGCTACACCTTC; cdr3_aa: CASSQDRGYGYTF
j_call: TRBJ2-7; v_call: TRBV18; clone_size: NA; d_call: NA; cdr3_nt: TGTGCCAGCTCAAACAGGGAGTACGAGCAGTACTTC; cdr3_aa: CASSNREYEQYF
j_call: TRBJ2-7; v_call: TRBV24-1; clone_size: NA; d_call: NA; cdr3_nt: TGTGCCACCAGTGGCAGGGGAGCCTACGAGCAGTACTTC; cdr3_aa: CATSGRGAYEQYF
j_call: TRBJ2-2; v_call: TRBV6-5; clone_size: NA; d_call: NA; cdr3_nt: TGTGCCAGCAGCTCCGGAGCGGTCCACACCGGGGAGCTGTTTTTT; cdr3_aa: CASSSGAVHTGELFF
j_call: TRBJ2-3; v_call: TRBV30; clone_size: NA; d_call: NA; cdr3_nt: TGTGCCTGGAGGCCACCAGTTATCTCAGATACGCAGTATTTT; cdr3_aa: CAWRPPVISDTQYF
j_call: TRBJ2-7; v_call: TRBV15; clone_size: NA; d_call: TRBD1; cdr3_nt: TGTGCCACCAGCAGAGTGGGGACAGGGGACAACGAGCAGTACTTC; cdr3_aa: CATSRVGTGDNEQYF
j_call: TRBJ2-1; v_call: TRBV27; clone_size: few; d_call: NA; cdr3_nt: TGTGCCAGCAGTTCCCTGGGCGGGCCCTACAATGAGCAGTTCTTC; cdr3_aa: CASSSLGGPYNEQFF
j_call: TRBJ2-1; v_call: TRBV5-6; clone_size: NA; d_call: TRBD2; cdr3_nt: TGTGCCAGCAGCATCGGACTAGCGGGAGCCAATGAGCAGTTCTTC; cdr3_aa: CASSIGLAGANEQFF
j_call: TRBJ2-3; v_call: TRBV14; clone_size: NA; d_call: NA; cdr3_nt: TGTGCCAGCAGCCAAGATGGGACATTCGGCCCAGATACGCAGTATTTT; cdr3_aa: CASSQDGTFGPDTQYF
j_call: TRBJ2-1; v_call: TRBV7-2; clone_size: NA; d_call: NA; cdr3_nt: NA; cdr3_aa: CASSFGQGAFF
j_call: TRBJ2-1; v_call: TRBV6-5; clone_size: NA; d_call: TRBD1; cdr3_nt: TGTGCCAGCAGTTACCTGGGACAGCCCAACAATGAGCAGTTCTTC; cdr3_aa: CASSYLGQPNNEQFF
j_call: TRBJ2-3; v_call: TRBV6-4; clone_size: NA; d_call: NA; cdr3_nt: TGTGCCAGCAGTGGACAGGGCACAGATACGCAGTATTTT; cdr3_aa: CASSGQGTDTQYF
j_call: TRBJ2-5; v_call: TRBV4-1; clone_size: NA; d_call: TRBD2; cdr3_nt: TGCGCCAGCAGGGAGCTAGCGGGGGCAGAGACCCAGTACTTC; cdr3_aa: CASRELAGAETQYF
j_call: TRBJ1-4; v_call: TRBV7-9; clone_size: once; d_call: NA; cdr3_nt: TGTGCCAGCAGCTCGGGTGAAAAACTGTTTTTT; cdr3_aa: CASSSGEKLFF
j_call: TRBJ1-2; v_call: TRBV19; clone_size: NA; d_call: NA; cdr3_nt: TGTGCCAGTAGTGGGGCAGACTATGGCTACACCTTC; cdr3_aa: CASSGADYGYTF
j_call: TRBJ2-1; v_call: TRBV6-6; clone_size: NA; d_call: TRBD1; cdr3_nt: TGTGCCAGCAGTCCGACAGGGGGCTCCTACAATGAGCAGTTCTTC; cdr3_aa: CASSPTGGSYNEQFF
j_call: TRBJ2-1; v_call: TRBV18; clone_size: NA; d_call: NA; cdr3_nt: TGTGCCAGCTCACCACCTGTCCACAGCTACAATGAGCAGTTCTTC; cdr3_aa: CASSPPVHSYNEQFF
j_call: TRBJ2-2; v_call: TRBV5-1; clone_size: NA; d_call: TRBD2; cdr3_nt: TGCGCCAGCAGCCCCGGACTAGCGGGGGGGCCGAGCACCGGGGAGCTGTTTTTT; cdr3_aa: CASSPGLAGGPSTGELFF
j_call: TRBJ2-7; v_call: TRBV23-1; clone_size: NA; d_call: NA; cdr3_nt: TGCGCCAGCAGTCGTGGACAGCCAAAGGTTTACGAGCAGTACTTC; cdr3_aa: CASSRGQPKVYEQYF
j_call: TRBJ2-2; v_call: TRBV11-2; clone_size: NA; d_call: NA; cdr3_nt: TGTGCCAGCAGCTTATCAACTAACACCGGGGAGCTGTTTTTT; cdr3_aa: CASSLSTNTGELFF